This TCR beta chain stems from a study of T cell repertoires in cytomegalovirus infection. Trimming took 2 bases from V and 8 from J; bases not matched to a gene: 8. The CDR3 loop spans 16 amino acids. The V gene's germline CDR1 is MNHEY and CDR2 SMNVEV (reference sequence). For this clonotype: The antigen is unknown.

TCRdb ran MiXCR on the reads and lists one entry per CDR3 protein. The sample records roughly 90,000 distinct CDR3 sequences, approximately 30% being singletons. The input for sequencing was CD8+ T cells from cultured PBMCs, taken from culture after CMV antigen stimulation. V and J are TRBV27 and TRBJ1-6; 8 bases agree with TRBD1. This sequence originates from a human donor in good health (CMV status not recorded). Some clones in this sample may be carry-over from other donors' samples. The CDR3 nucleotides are TGTGCCAGCAGTTTAGTGGCAGGGGGCCAATATTCACCCCTCCACTTT. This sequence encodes CASSLVAGGQYSPLHF.